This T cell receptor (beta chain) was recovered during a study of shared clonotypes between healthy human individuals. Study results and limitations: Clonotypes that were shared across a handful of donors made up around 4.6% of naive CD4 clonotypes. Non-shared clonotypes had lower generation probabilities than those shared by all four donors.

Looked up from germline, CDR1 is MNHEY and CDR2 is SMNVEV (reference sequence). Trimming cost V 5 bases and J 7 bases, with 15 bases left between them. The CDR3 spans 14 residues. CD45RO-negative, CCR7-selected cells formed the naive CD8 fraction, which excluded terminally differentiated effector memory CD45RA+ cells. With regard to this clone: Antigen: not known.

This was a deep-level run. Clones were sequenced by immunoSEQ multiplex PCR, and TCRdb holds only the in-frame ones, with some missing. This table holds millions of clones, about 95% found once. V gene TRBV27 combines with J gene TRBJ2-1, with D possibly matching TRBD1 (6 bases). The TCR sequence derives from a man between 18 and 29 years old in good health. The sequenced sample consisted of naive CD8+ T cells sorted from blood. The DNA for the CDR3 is TGTGCCAGCAGTCTACAGGGCCCTCGAAATGAGCAGTTCTTC. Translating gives CASSLQGPRNEQFF.